These 16 T cell receptor beta chains were all obtained from the same sample, sequenced in a study of response to subunit inactivated influenza vaccine. TCRdb called the RT-PCR reads again in MiXCR, with one record for every CDR3 protein. Here the sample spans around 480,000 distinct CDR3 sequences, about 15% being singletons. Here the sequenced sample was CD4+ T cells sorted from PBMCs, taken less than 30 months after vaccination. The origin of the receptors is a man aged 50 to 69 who received an inactivated influenza vaccine.

This clonotype was seen once. This chain connects TRBV7-9 to TRBJ2-2; possible D gene TRBD1, 5 bases. This CDR3 has 15 residues. Per the germline V gene, CDR1 is SEHNR and CDR2 is FQNEAQ (reference sequence). V lost 5 bases and J 0 bases, leaving 10 bases between the germline ends. CDR3: CASSRDRPNTGELFF. The DNA of the CDR3 is TGTGCCAGCAGCAGAGACAGACCGAACACCGGGGAGCTGTTTTTT. The variable domain in full, with the rest retrieved from reference TRBV7-9 and TRBJ2-2, is DTGVSQNPRHKITKRGQNVTFRCDPISEHNRLYWYRQTLGQGPEFLTYFQNEAQLEKSRLLSDRFSAERPKGSFSTLEIQRTEQGDSAMYLCASSRDRPNTGELFFGEGSRLTVL.

This clonotype was seen more than once but under ten times. The rearrangement joins TRBV20-1 to TRBJ2-7, with D possibly being TRBD2 (6 bases). From germline, CDR1 is DFQATT and CDR2 SNEGSKA (reference sequence). CDR3 length: 12 residues. V lost 4 bases to trimming and J lost 6 bases, with 13 bases between them. CDR3 in DNA: TGCAGTGCTAACCAACTAGCATCCGAGCAGTACTTC. Its translation is CSANQLASEQYF.

This clonotype was seen a handful of times. The chain recombines TRBV4-3 with TRBJ1-3, with D unresolved. With 1 base removed from V and 0 bases from J, the gap between germline ends came to 7 bases. Germline V gene lookup returns CDR1 LGHNA and CDR2 YSLEER. The CDR3 runs 15 residues. The CDR3 protein is CASSQARGSGNTIYF. The DNA for the CDR3 is TGCGCCAGCAGCCAAGCAAGAGGCTCTGGAAACACCATATATTTT.

This clonotype came up many times. CDR3 coding DNA: TGTGCCAGCAGTTTGGGTCAGGGATTGAATTCACCCCTCCACTTT. Translation: CASSLGQGLNSPLHF. The chain links TRBV12-3 or TRBV12-4 to TRBJ1-6; D might be TRBD1 (5 bases). The CDR3 totals 15 residues. V dropped 3 bases and J dropped 7 bases, with 13 bases sitting between them.

A few counts support this clonotype. V and J are TRBV5-1 and TRBJ1-2, with 7 nucleotides matching TRBD1. The germline V gene has CDR1 SGHRS and CDR2 YFSETQ. This CDR3 is built from 15 residues. Losses at the gene ends were 3 bases for V and 8 bases for J; bases not matched to a gene: 13. The CDR3 loop is CASSSSFTGDHGYTF. As DNA, the CDR3 is TGCGCCAGCAGCTCGTCCTTTACAGGGGATCACGGCTACACCTTC.

V is TRBV7-2 and J is TRBJ1-2, with D uncertain. CDR3 length: 16 amino acids. Germline V gives CDR1 SGHTA, CDR2 FQGNSA. Trimming removed 2 bases at V and 2 bases at J, with 15 bases between. In nucleotides, the CDR3 is TGTGCCAGCAGCTTACGGCTCCTTGTCGCCAACTATGGCTACACCTTC. As protein: CASSLRLLVANYGYTF.

There are many counts of this clonotype. V usage is TRBV20-1 and J usage is TRBJ2-7; D unclear. The CDR3 loop spans 14 amino acids. CDR1 DFQATT and CDR2 SNEGSKA come from the germline V gene (reference sequence). V was cut by 0 bases and J by 5 bases, with 14 bases left in between. CDR3 in amino acids: CSARDRPSSDEQYF. CDR3 nucleotides: TGCAGTGCTAGAGATCGTCCTAGTTCCGACGAGCAGTACTTC.

There are a few counts of this clonotype. This chain joins TRBV21-1 and TRBJ2-5; TRBD1, the D gene given by the table, was not confirmed from the DNA. TRBV21-1 is listed as a pseudogene. The CDR3 length is 15 residues. DNA for the CDR3: TGTGCCAGCGCTCCCAGGGGGGATATCCAAGAGACCCAGTACTTC. It encodes CASAPRGDIQETQYF.

The CDR3 here is CASSSNRGTEKLFF. CDR3 DNA sequence: TGCGCCAGCAGCTCGAACAGGGGTACTGAAAAACTGTTTTTT. The chain uses TRBV5-1 and TRBJ1-4; TRBD1 aligns across 7 bases. The junction had 6 bases not matched to a gene; V was cut back by 3 bases and J by 7 bases. In germline, CDR1 is SGHRS, CDR2 YFSETQ. This CDR3 is built from 14 residues.

This clonotype was observed a few times. The chain is built from TRBV6-5 and TRBJ2-4; D ambiguous. The germline V and J ends were trimmed by 0 bases and 7 bases, with 10 bases remaining between them. The CDR3 extends over 14 amino acids. CDR1 is MNHEY, CDR2 SVGAGI, per germline. CDR3 nucleotides: TGTGCCAGCAGTTACTCGAGTACGTTCAACATTCAGTACTTC. Translating it yields CASSYSSTFNIQYF.

For this clonotype: This CDR3 is missing its conserved last phenylalanine or tryptophan, likely due to a read error. The chain couples TRBV2 to TRBJ2-3; 9 bases map to TRBD2. With V trimmed by 7 bases and J by 6 bases, 5 bases remained unmatched. CDR1 is SNHLY and CDR2 is FYNNEI in the germline V gene. The CDR3 has 13 amino acids. CDR3 nucleotides: TGTGCCAGCAATTTAGCGGGAGTGGATACGCAGTATATT. Its protein product is CASNLAGVDTQYI.

This clonotype was seen a few times. V and J are TRBV5-4 and TRBJ2-2, with 7 bases identical to TRBD2. Germline V gene sequence: CDR1 SGHNT, CDR2 YYREEE (reference sequence). This CDR3 has 15 residues. The junction had 6 bases not matched to a gene; V was cut back by 3 bases and J by 4 bases. The CDR3 loop is CASSSGLQTTGELFF. The CDR3 DNA reads TGTGCCAGCAGCTCGGGACTACAAACCACCGGGGAGCTGTTTTTT.

At least ten counts were recorded for this clonotype. The CDR3 region has the DNA TGTGCCAGCAGCTTATCCGGGACAAACACAGATACGCAGTATTTT. Its protein product is CASSLSGTNTDTQYF. This chain uses TRBV7-3 with TRBJ2-3, with D perhaps matching TRBD1 (6 bases). This CDR3 spans 15 amino acids. Germline loops: CDR1 SGHTA, CDR2 FQGTGA. V was pared by 2 bases and J by 2 bases, with 11 bases between.

The chain has TRBV5-1 and TRBJ2-4, with TRBD2 as a possible D gene (5 bases). The CDR3 is 15 residues long. Per the germline V gene, CDR1 is SGHRS and CDR2 is YFSETQ. Deletions cut 4 bases from V and 0 bases from J, with 11 bases between. In nucleotides, the CDR3 is TGCGCCAGCAGCCCGACCGGGATAGCCAAAAACATTCAGTACTTC. This translates into CASSPTGIAKNIQYF.

This chain links TRBV20-1 with TRBJ1-1; D unclear. The germline CDR1 and CDR2 sequences are DFQATT and SNEGSKA (reference sequence). This CDR3 region has 13 residues. The germline V and J ends were trimmed by 3 bases and 1 base, with 9 bases remaining between them. The CDR3 DNA is TGCAGTGCTAGGAAGGTTGCGAACACTGAAGCTTTCTTT. Its translation is CSARKVANTEAFF.

The chain uses TRBV7-2 and TRBJ2-1, with TRBD2 matching over 16 bases. The V gene end was trimmed by 5 bases and the J gene end by 15 bases; junction bases not matched to a gene: 10. Germline CDR1 reads SGHTA; CDR2 reads FQGNSA. The CDR3 is made up of 15 amino acids. DNA for the CDR3: TGTGCCAGCAGCCCGACCGGGACTAGCGGGGGGGCCGGGTTCTTC. Protein sequence: CASSPTGTSGGAGFF.